These 16 T cell receptor beta chains came from one sample sequenced in a study of T cell responses to AZD1222 COVID-19 vaccine. The protocol was immunoSEQ multiplex PCR, while the TCRdb copy is restricted to in-frame clones and leaves out a portion. This table holds some 22,000 clones, 82% found once. The source was peripheral blood, collected on day 0 of AZD1222 vaccination. These receptor sequences come from an adult in good health.

The chain is built from TRBV12-5 and TRBJ2-3; D is tentatively TRBD1 or TRBD2 (5 bases each). Germline V gives CDR1 LGHNT, CDR2 FRNRAP. This CDR3 has 13 amino acids. V was shortened by 7 bases and J by 2 bases, with 10 bases between the two germline ends. The DNA for the CDR3 is TGTGCTAGTGCCGTAGGGACCACAGATACGCAGTATTTT. Translated, it gives CASAVGTTDTQYF.

This clone is a singleton in its sample. The CDR3 here is CASRGTVSTDTQYF. As DNA, the CDR3 is TGCGCCAGCAGAGGGACAGTTAGCACAGATACGCAGTATTTT. The rearrangement links TRBV5-1 to TRBJ2-3; TRBD1 matches at 7 bases. The CDR3 contains 14 residues. In germline, CDR1 is SGHRS, CDR2 YFSETQ. The junction had 3 bases not matched to a gene; V was cut back by 5 bases and J by 0 bases. Complete variable domain (other parts from reference TRBV5-1 and TRBJ2-3): KAGVTQTPRYLIKTRGQQVTLSCSPISGHRSVSWYQQTPGQGLQFLFEYFSETQRNKGNFPGRFSGRQFSNSRSEMNVSTLELGDSALYLCASRGTVSTDTQYFGPGTRLTVL.

V is TRBV24-1 and J is TRBJ2-3, with unresolved D. The ends were cut back, 3 bases at V and 0 bases at J, with 12 bases in the middle. The CDR3 spans 16 residues. Germline V gene sequence: CDR1 KGHDR, CDR2 SFDVKD. Here the CDR3 DNA reads TGTGCCACCAGTGATCTAGAGGAGACTAGCACAGATACGCAGTATTTT. This codes for CATSDLEETSTDTQYF.

The chain is built from TRBV29-1 and TRBJ2-1, with 7 bases fitting TRBD2. J was trimmed by 2 bases and V by 3 bases; bases with no gene match: 4. The length of the CDR3 is 14 residues. The germline V gene encodes CDR1 SQVTM and CDR2 ANQGSEA. This CDR3 is CSVDGGRAYNEQFF. In DNA form, the CDR3 reads TGCAGCGTTGACGGTGGGAGGGCCTACAATGAGCAGTTCTTC.

This clone has a handful of counts. The rearrangement uses TRBV2 and TRBJ1-2; D not certain. Trimming shortened V by 6 bases and J by 3 bases, and 11 bases separated the two germline ends. The CDR3 consists of 13 residues. Per germline, CDR1 SNHLY and CDR2 FYNNEI. CDR3 bases: TGTGCCAGCAGCATCCGGGTCGACTATGGCTACACCTTC. Its protein is CASSIRVDYGYTF.

This chain connects TRBV7-6 to TRBJ2-1, with D maybe TRBD1 (5 bases). The germline gives CDR1 SGHVS, CDR2 FNYEAQ. CDR3 length equals 14 residues. V was trimmed by 1 base and J by 4 bases, leaving 8 bases between them. The CDR3 nucleotides read TGTGCCAGCAGCTTAGGGGGCCGATACAATGAGCAGTTCTTC. This encodes CASSLGGRYNEQFF.

Of note for this clone: Other nucleotide sequences from this sample produce the same CDR3. The V call is TRBV19, the J call TRBJ2-1; maybe TRBD2 (5 bases). Germline lookup yields CDR1 LNHDA and CDR2 SQIVND (reference sequence). V dropped 5 bases and J dropped 5 bases, with 10 bases sitting between them. The CDR3 sequence is 13 residues long. The CDR3, as DNA: TGTGCCAGTAGTTTCGGGCGGGACAATGAGCAGTTCTTC. It yields the protein CASSFGRDNEQFF.

The sample holds a few counts of this clone. J is TRBJ1-2 and V is TRBV6-5; D call uncertain. The CDR3 is 14 residues long. Germline CDR1 MNHEY, CDR2 SVGAGI. V lost 5 bases and J 6 bases, leaving 16 bases between the germline ends. CDR3 bases: TGTGCCAGCAGTCCCGGCGGAAGCATGAATGGCTACACCTTC. Translation gives CASSPGGSMNGYTF.

V is TRBV6-6 and J is TRBJ2-7; 8 positions agree with TRBD1. This CDR3 spans 15 amino acids. V gave up 2 bases and J gave up 0 bases; unmatched junction bases: 3. CDR1 is MNHNY, CDR2 SVGAGI, per germline (reference sequence). For the CDR3, the DNA is TGTGCCAGCAGTTACAGGACAGGGAGCTCCTACGAGCAGTACTTC. It encodes CASSYRTGSSYEQYF.

The chain carries TRBV5-6 and TRBJ2-7; D is uncertain. Between the trimmed V and J ends, which lost 5 bases and 1 base, there was a span of 7 bases. There are 12 residues in the CDR3. CDR1 and CDR2 from the germline V gene are SGHDT and YYEEEE. The CDR3 nucleotides read TGTGCCAGCAGTTCTACATCCTACGAGCAGTACTTC. This translates into CASSSTSYEQYF.

The chain combines TRBV2 with TRBJ2-7; tentatively, D is TRBD1 (6 bases). The germline V gene encodes CDR1 SNHLY and CDR2 FYNNEI. V was cut by 4 bases and J by 0 bases, with 13 bases left in between. The CDR3 totals 15 residues. The CDR3 loop reads CASSVRQESSYEQYF. The CDR3 nucleotides are TGTGCCAGCAGTGTGCGACAGGAGAGCTCCTACGAGCAGTACTTC.

The CDR3, as DNA: TGTGCCAGCAGCCCTATAGCGGGAGGGTATGAGCAGTTCTTC. This gives the protein CASSPIAGGYEQFF. The chain has TRBV7-9 and TRBJ2-1; TRBD2 matches at 11 bases. V gave up 5 bases and J gave up 8 bases; unmatched junction bases: 5. CDR3 length: 14 residues. The germline CDR1 and CDR2 sequences are SEHNR and FQNEAQ (reference sequence).

V gene TRBV27 combines with J gene TRBJ1-5; D is uncertain. CDR3 length: 16 amino acids. The ends were cut back, 5 bases at V and 4 bases at J, with 18 bases in the middle. CDR1 is MNHEY and CDR2 is SMNVEV in the germline V gene (reference sequence). The CDR3 nucleotides read TGTGCCAGCAGTCCCTACTCAGGTCGGAGGAATCAGCCCCAGCATTTT. It is translated as CASSPYSGRRNQPQHF.

Comments on this clone: A junction end diverges from the germline sequence, so it may reflect a read error. The rearrangement joins TRBV5-6 to TRBJ1-2; maybe TRBD1 (5 bases). The CDR3 runs 13 residues. Per the germline V gene, CDR1 is SGHDT and CDR2 is YYEEEE. CDR3 sequence: CANSRVQDEGYTF. CDR3 DNA sequence: TGTGCCAACAGCCGGGTACAGGATGAAGGCTACACCTTC.

The chain's CDR3 is CASSQSSVTSYNEQFF. CDR3 DNA: TGTGCCAGCAGCCAGTCTAGCGTTACTTCCTACAATGAGCAGTTCTTC. The chain joins TRBV4-2 to TRBJ2-1, with a possible D match to TRBD2 (6 bases). The CDR3 consists of 16 residues. With 3 bases removed from V and 1 base from J, the gap between germline ends came to 13 bases. Germline CDR1 reads LGHNA; CDR2 reads YNFKEQ.

This sequence joins TRBV5-1 and TRBJ2-4; 9 nucleotides agree with TRBD1. The V gene's germline CDR1 is SGHRS and CDR2 YFSETQ. The CDR3 is made up of 13 amino acids. Trimming removed 0 bases from V and 8 bases from J; junction bases left unmatched: 0. CDR3 loop: CASSLGDRDIQYF. In nucleotides, the CDR3 is TGCGCCAGCAGCTTGGGGGACAGGGACATTCAGTACTTC. Complete variable domain (other parts from reference TRBV5-1 and TRBJ2-4): KAGVTQTPRYLIKTRGQQVTLSCSPISGHRSVSWYQQTPGQGLQFLFEYFSETQRNKGNFPGRFSGRQFSNSRSEMNVSTLELGDSALYLCASSLGDRDIQYFGAGTRLSVL.